One sample yielded the 29 T cell receptor beta chains listed below, sequenced in a study of shared clonotypes between healthy human individuals. The naive CD8 population came from CD45RO-negative cells selected for CCR7, without terminally differentiated effector memory CD45RA+ cells. Sequencing used immunoSEQ multiplex PCR; TCRdb keeps in-frame clones, though not all of them. The sample holds roughly 2.1 million clones, 85% to 95% seen once. The sample was naive CD8+ T cells from PBMCs. The receptors come from a man aged 18 to 35 in good health. Some clones in this sample may be carry-over from other donors' samples.

The chain links TRBV6-6 to TRBJ2-7; D gene unclear. V gave up 0 bases and J gave up 3 bases, with 6 bases separating them. The CDR3 sequence is 13 residues long. The germline CDR1 and CDR2 sequences are MNHNY and SVGAGI (reference sequence). CDR3 DNA sequence: TGTGCCAGCAGTTACTCGCGAGACTACGAGCAGTACTTC. Encoded protein: CASSYSRDYEQYF.

Only one count was recorded for this clone. The CDR3 DNA reads TGTGCCAGCAGCTTAATAGCGGGAGGGGTCAATGAGCAGTTCTTC. Encoded protein: CASSLIAGGVNEQFF. The chain links TRBV7-3 to TRBJ2-1, with 11 bases fitting TRBD2. Germline values: CDR1 SGHTA, CDR2 FQGTGA. V was clipped by 1 base and J by 6 bases; unmatched bases: 2. This CDR3 is built from 15 residues.

CDR3 nucleotides: TGTGCCAGCAGTGAAGCGCTTCGCCCGGCCGGGGAGCTGTTTTTT. Translation gives CASSEALRPAGELFF. The chain joins TRBV6-1 to TRBJ2-2; D gene unclear. Trimming cost V 0 bases and J 6 bases, with 11 bases left between them. This CDR3 contains 15 residues. The germline gives CDR1 MNHNS, CDR2 SASEGT.

The chain uses TRBV11-1 and TRBJ2-7; D call uncertain. The V gene's germline CDR1 is SGHAT and CDR2 FQDESV (reference sequence). V shed 5 bases and J shed 5 bases, with 16 bases lying between them. The CDR3 extends over 14 amino acids. The DNA for the CDR3 is TGTGCCAGCAGCCCCAGTACCCGGCAGGACGAGCAGTACTTC. Protein product: CASSPSTRQDEQYF.

This sequence joins TRBV9 and TRBJ2-7, with 7 bases matching TRBD1. In germline, CDR1 is SGDLS, CDR2 YYNGEE. The V and J ends lost 4 bases and 1 base, in that order; junction bases with no gene match: 8. The CDR3 contains 15 residues. The CDR3 nucleotides read TGTGCCAGCAGCCCCCAGACAGGGTTGTCCTACGAGCAGTACTTC. This translates into CASSPQTGLSYEQYF.

This sequence joins TRBV5-4 and TRBJ2-5, with 11 bases identical to TRBD1. The CDR3 is 17 amino acids. The V segment lost 3 bases and the J segment 5 bases; nucleotides outside the gene matches: 12. Germline V lookup: CDR1 SGHNT, CDR2 YYREEE (reference sequence). The CDR3 bases are TGTGCCAGCAGCTCCCAAGGGGGGGACAGGGGGAAGGAGACCCAGTACTTC. It encodes CASSSQGGDRGKETQYF.

V gene TRBV7-9 combines with J gene TRBJ2-3, with 10 bases matching TRBD2. Germline values: CDR1 SEHNR, CDR2 FQNEAQ (reference sequence). V trimming: 5 bases; J trimming: 1 base; junction bases outside the gene matches: 3. This CDR3 region has 15 residues. Written as DNA, the CDR3 is TGTGCCAGCAGCCAGGGGACTAGCGGCACAGATACGCAGTATTTT. This encodes CASSQGTSGTDTQYF. Full variable domain (missing parts from reference TRBV7-9 and TRBJ2-3): DTGVSQNPRHKITKRGQNVTFRCDPISEHNRLYWYRQTLGQGPEFLTYFQNEAQLEKSRLLSDRFSAERPKGSFSTLEIQRTEQGDSAMYLCASSQGTSGTDTQYFGPGTRLTVL.

The V gene is TRBV7-9, the J gene TRBJ2-7; the D gene is possibly TRBD2 (6 bases). V lost 5 bases to trimming and J lost 5 bases, with 16 bases between them. The length of the CDR3 is 14 residues. The V gene's germline CDR1 is SEHNR and CDR2 FQNEAQ (reference sequence). DNA of the CDR3: TGTGCCAGCAGCCTGGCGGAGGGTTGGGACGAGCAGTACTTC. Protein product: CASSLAEGWDEQYF.

The CDR3 sequence: CASSLSGTSGRAGTKRGYNEQFF. Written as DNA, the CDR3 is TGTGCCAGCAGTTTATCGGGGACTAGCGGGAGGGCCGGTACGAAAAGGGGGTACAATGAGCAGTTCTTC. The V and J genes are TRBV28 and TRBJ2-1, with 16 bases identical to TRBD2. V lost 1 base, J lost 4 bases, and 19 bases stayed unmatched. CDR3 size: 23 residues. From germline, CDR1 is MDHEN and CDR2 SYDVKM. Variable domain in full (rest from reference TRBV28 and TRBJ2-1): DVKVTQSSRYLVKRTGEKVFLECVQDMDHENMFWYRQDPGLGLRLIYFSYDVKMKEKGDIPEGYSVSREKKERFSLILESASTNQTSMYLCASSLSGTSGRAGTKRGYNEQFFGPGTRLTVL.

The genes are TRBV6-6 and TRBJ2-7, with D hard to call. Germline V gene lookup returns CDR1 MNHNY and CDR2 SVGAGI (reference sequence). The V and J ends lost 5 bases and 1 base respectively, with 12 bases between them. The CDR3 spans 14 residues. The CDR3 region has the DNA TGTGCCAGCAGTACAACGGTCCCATCCTACGAGCAGTACTTC. Translation: CASSTTVPSYEQYF.

This clone has a single count. The chain recombines TRBV6-5 with TRBJ1-1, with 7 bases aligning to TRBD1. J gave up 1 base and V 1 base, and 6 bases lay outside the gene matches. Germline assignment: CDR1 MNHEY and CDR2 SVGAGI. The CDR3 runs 16 residues. The CDR3 DNA reads TGTGCCAGCAGTTACTTCCCAGGGGGGGGGAACACTGAAGCTTTCTTT. This sequence encodes CASSYFPGGGNTEAFF.

This chain links TRBV28 with TRBJ1-2; TRBD1 is a possible D gene (6 bases). The CDR3 runs 16 residues. Between the trimmed V and J ends, which lost 5 bases and 4 bases, there was a span of 20 bases. CDR1 and CDR2 (germline): MDHEN, SYDVKM. CDR3 region: CASSLSPGQQRYGYTF. The CDR3 nucleotides are TGTGCCAGCAGTCTGTCCCCCGGACAGCAGCGCTATGGCTACACCTTC.

The rearrangement links TRBV6-5 to TRBJ1-3, with D perhaps matching TRBD1 (5 bases). CDR1 and CDR2 (germline): MNHEY, SVGAGI. The V gene lost 0 bases and the J gene lost 8 bases, with 8 bases spanning the gap. The CDR3 extends over 13 amino acids. The CDR3 DNA reads as TGTGCCAGCAGTTACTCACGGGGGGACACCATATATTTT. Protein product: CASSYSRGDTIYF.

This sequence joins TRBV11-2 and TRBJ2-1; TRBD2 matches 10 bases. CDR3 length equals 14 residues. V gave up 7 bases and J gave up 3 bases; unmatched junction bases: 3. Germline V gives CDR1 SGHAT, CDR2 FQNNGV. The CDR3: CASIPSGGYNEQFF. Here the CDR3 DNA reads TGTGCCAGCATCCCTAGCGGGGGCTACAATGAGCAGTTCTTC.

On this clone itself: Mismatch with germline at one junction end may stem from a read error. Other DNA sequences in the same sample also yield this CDR3. The chain joins TRBV19 to TRBJ2-1; D remains ambiguous. Germline V gives CDR1 LNHDA, CDR2 SQIVND (reference sequence). The CDR3 runs 15 residues. Here the CDR3 DNA reads TGTGCCAGTAGTTTAGACCCCTCCTCCTACAATGAGCAGTTCTTC. As protein: CASSLDPSSYNEQFF.

The rearrangement joins TRBV13 to TRBJ2-7, with 10 bases lining up with TRBD2. The V gene end was trimmed by 5 bases and the J gene end by 5 bases; junction bases not matched to a gene: 9. This CDR3 has 15 amino acids. The germline CDR1 and CDR2 sequences are PRHDT and FYEKMQ (reference sequence). CDR3 loop: CASSPSGSGSHEQYF. CDR3 sequence (DNA): TGTGCCAGCAGCCCTAGCGGGAGTGGATCCCACGAGCAGTACTTC.

The chain uses TRBV6-1 and TRBJ1-2; TRBD1 matches at 7 bases. Trimming took 4 bases from V and 8 from J; bases not matched to a gene: 10. This CDR3 has 14 residues. Germline loops: CDR1 MNHNS, CDR2 SASEGT. The CDR3 sequence: CASSALGGAAGYTF. CDR3 in DNA: TGTGCCAGCAGTGCTCTAGGGGGCGCGGCGGGCTACACCTTC.

This rearrangement joins TRBV7-8 to TRBJ2-3; TRBD2 might be the D (8 bases). This CDR3 spans 16 amino acids. V lost 4 bases and J lost 2, with 16 bases in between. Germline lookup yields CDR1 SGHVS and CDR2 FQNEAQ. The CDR3 protein is CASSSREGADTDTQYF. As DNA, the CDR3 is TGTGCCAGCAGCTCCCGGGAGGGGGCGGACACAGATACGCAGTATTTT.

V gene TRBV9 combines with J gene TRBJ1-2, with D possibly matching TRBD1 (6 bases). The V end was cut by 0 bases, the J end by 4 bases, with 16 bases between. The CDR3 length is 16 residues. Per the germline V gene, CDR1 is SGDLS and CDR2 is YYNGEE. DNA for the CDR3: TGTGCCAGCAGCGTAGGGGGTGGCGGGACAAGCTATGGCTACACCTTC. Translated: CASSVGGGGTSYGYTF.

The J gene is TRBJ2-7, the V gene TRBV4-2; 12 positions match TRBD2. V lost 3 bases and J lost 5; bases outside the gene matches: 8. Looked up from germline, CDR1 is LGHNA and CDR2 is YNFKEQ. The length of the CDR3 is 16 residues. CDR3 DNA sequence: TGTGCCAGCAGCCAGGCTTCGGGACTAGCGGGCCACGAGCAGTACTTC. Translating gives CASSQASGLAGHEQYF.

The chain joins TRBV5-1 to TRBJ1-2; TRBD1 is a possible D gene (5 bases). CDR1 and CDR2 (germline): SGHRS, YFSETQ. The V end lost 1 base, the J end lost 0 bases, and 19 bases lay between the germline ends. This CDR3 region has 18 residues. The CDR3 here is CASSLTPTNRGTNYGYTF. CDR3 nucleotide sequence: TGCGCCAGCAGCTTGACTCCTACGAATAGGGGTACTAACTATGGCTACACCTTC.

The J gene is TRBJ2-1, the V gene TRBV27, with D perhaps matching TRBD1 (7 bases). Germline V gives CDR1 MNHEY, CDR2 SMNVEV (reference sequence). The germline V and J ends were trimmed by 5 bases and 8 bases, with 22 bases remaining between them. The CDR3 has 16 amino acids. CDR3 DNA: TGTGCCAGCAGTCCCTTTATGGAGGGGGCCCTCGATGAGCAGTTCTTC. Protein: CASSPFMEGALDEQFF.

The sample holds one count of this clone. This sample also contains other DNA sequences that code for the same CDR3. The chain carries TRBV27 and TRBJ1-5; D is unresolved. Per the germline V gene, CDR1 is MNHEY and CDR2 is SMNVEV (reference sequence). The CDR3 has 12 amino acids. With 4 bases removed from V and 7 bases from J, the gap between germline ends came to 8 bases. DNA of the CDR3: TGTGCCAGCAGTTCCCCGGGCCAGCCCCAGCATTTT. Amino acids: CASSSPGQPQHF.

The chain has TRBV13 and TRBJ2-5, with 7 bases identical to TRBD1. The CDR3 contains 15 residues. V was pared by 4 bases and J by 1 base, with 6 bases of the junction left unmatched. CDR1 is PRHDT, CDR2 FYEKMQ, per germline (reference sequence). CDR3 sequence (DNA): TGTGCCAGCAGCTCAAGACAGGGTGGCCAAGAGACCCAGTACTTC. This translates into CASSSRQGGQETQYF.

The CDR3 region has the DNA TGTGTAACATCGGGGGTCTACAATGAGCAGTTCTTC. Its protein product is CVTSGVYNEQFF. The chain is built from TRBV6-5 and TRBJ2-1, with D possibly matching TRBD2 (6 bases). The germline V gene encodes CDR1 MNHEY and CDR2 SVGAGI. There are 12 residues in the CDR3.

The chain employs TRBV19 and TRBJ1-3; 7 positions agree with TRBD1. V shed 9 bases and J 4 bases; nucleotides not matched to a gene: 18. This CDR3 comprises 17 residues. Germline CDR1 LNHDA, CDR2 SQIVND (reference sequence). The CDR3 sequence is CASHSTPPGQWGNTIYF. CDR3 DNA sequence: TGTGCCAGCCATTCGACGCCTCCGGGACAGTGGGGAAACACCATATATTTT.

V gene TRBV29-1 combines with J gene TRBJ2-3, with TRBD2 matching over 10 bases. This CDR3 comprises 14 residues. J lost 1 base, V lost 4 bases, and 2 bases had no gene match. Germline lookup yields CDR1 SQVTM and CDR2 ANQGSEA. The CDR3 DNA reads TGCAGCGTTGGCCTAGCGGGAGGCACAGATACGCAGTATTTT. This codes for CSVGLAGGTDTQYF.

Comments on this clone: The same CDR3 can be traced to other DNA sequences in this sample. The CDR3 region has the DNA TGTGCCAGCAGTTACTCGAGCGGTGACGAGCAGTACTTC. Translated, it gives CASSYSSGDEQYF. The chain couples TRBV6-5 to TRBJ2-7, with a tentative D call TRBD2 (5 bases). V lost 0 bases and J 5 bases, leaving 8 bases between the germline ends. The CDR3 contains 13 residues. Germline V gene data show CDR1 as MNHEY and CDR2 as SVGAGI.

This sequence joins TRBV2 and TRBJ2-7; 8 bases fit TRBD1. Germline V CDR1 and CDR2: SNHLY, FYNNEI. This CDR3 spans 13 amino acids. J gave up 2 bases and V 8 bases, and 5 bases lay outside the gene matches. The DNA of the CDR3 is TGTGCCAGCCTACGGGACAGGCCCTACGAGCAGTACTTC. Protein: CASLRDRPYEQYF.